The entry below describes one T cell receptor (beta chain). This entry is derived from a study of OX40 agonist ivuxolimab in advanced cancers. Study-level background: Cohort: around 79% men, mean age about 60, aged about 20 to 79.

Sequencing was performed with immunoSEQ multiplex PCR; in TCRdb, only in-frame clones are kept and a portion is missing. The data show 50,000 or so clones, with approximately 91% seen just once and around 0.68% held by the top ten. V was clipped by 1 base and J by 3 bases; unmatched bases: 5. The CDR3 consists of 16 residues. Germline CDR1 KGHSH, CDR2 LQKENI. The clonotype was recovered from an adult with an advanced solid tumor such as melanoma, head and neck, liver or kidney cancer. This sequence joins TRBV18 and TRBJ1-5; 8 bases fit TRBD1. Specimen: CD4+ or CD8+ T cells sorted from blood, collected in a trial of the OX40 agonist ivuxolimab. The CDR3 sequence: CASSPLRQGHNQPQHF. CDR3 in DNA: TGTGCCAGCTCACCACTAAGACAGGGGCACAATCAGCCCCAGCATTTT.